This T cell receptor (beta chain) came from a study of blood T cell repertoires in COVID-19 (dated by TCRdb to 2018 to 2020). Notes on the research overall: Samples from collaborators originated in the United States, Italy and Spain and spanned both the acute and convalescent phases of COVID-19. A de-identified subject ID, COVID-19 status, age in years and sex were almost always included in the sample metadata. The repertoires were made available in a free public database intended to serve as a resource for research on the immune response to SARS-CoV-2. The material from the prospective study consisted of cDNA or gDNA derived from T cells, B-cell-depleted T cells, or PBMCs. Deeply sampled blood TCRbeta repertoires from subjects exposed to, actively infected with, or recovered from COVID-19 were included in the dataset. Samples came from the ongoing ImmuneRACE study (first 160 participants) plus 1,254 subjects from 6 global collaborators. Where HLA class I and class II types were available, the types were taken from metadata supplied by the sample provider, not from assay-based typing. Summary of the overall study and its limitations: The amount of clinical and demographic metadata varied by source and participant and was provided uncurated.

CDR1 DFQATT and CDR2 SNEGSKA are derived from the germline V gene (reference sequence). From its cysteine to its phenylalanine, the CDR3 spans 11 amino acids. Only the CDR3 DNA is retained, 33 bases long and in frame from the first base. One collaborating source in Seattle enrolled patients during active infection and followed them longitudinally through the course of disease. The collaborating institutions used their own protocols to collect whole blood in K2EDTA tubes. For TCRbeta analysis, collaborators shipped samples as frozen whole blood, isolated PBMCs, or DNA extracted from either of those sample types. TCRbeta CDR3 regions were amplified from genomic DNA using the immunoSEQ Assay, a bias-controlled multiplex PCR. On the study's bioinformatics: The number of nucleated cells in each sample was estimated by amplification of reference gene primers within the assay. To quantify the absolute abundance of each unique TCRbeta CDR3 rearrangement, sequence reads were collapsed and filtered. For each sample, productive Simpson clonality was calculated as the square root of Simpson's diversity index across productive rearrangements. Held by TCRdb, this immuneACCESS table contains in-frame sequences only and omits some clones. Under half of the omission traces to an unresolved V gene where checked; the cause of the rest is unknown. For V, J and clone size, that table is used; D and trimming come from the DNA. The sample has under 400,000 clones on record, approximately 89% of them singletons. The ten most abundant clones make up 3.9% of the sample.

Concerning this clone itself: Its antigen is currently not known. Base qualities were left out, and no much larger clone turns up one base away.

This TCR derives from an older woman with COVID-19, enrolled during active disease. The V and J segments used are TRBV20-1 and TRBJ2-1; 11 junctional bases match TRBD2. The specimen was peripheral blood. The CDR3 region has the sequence CCSGGVDEQFF. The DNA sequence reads TGCTGTAGCGGGGGGGTCGATGAGCAGTTCTTC.